This entry lists 28 T cell receptor beta chains sequenced from one sample in a study of T cells in women clearing cervical HPV infection. TCRdb's copy holds only in-frame clones and misses some; the assay was immunoSEQ multiplex PCR. This sample contains around 33,000 clones. The sample consisted of blood buffy coat. Every receptor here comes from a woman aged 18 to 75 with a cervical HPV16 infection that either progressed to CIN3+ or cleared (not recorded which).

Points on this clone: The observed sequence ends 3 residues before the CDR3 terminus, with the missing tail filled in from the germline J gene. V gene TRBV4-1 combines with J gene TRBJ2-7, with 8 bases identical to TRBD2. J was trimmed by 3 bases and V by 3 bases; bases with no gene match: 4. The CDR3 covers 14 residues. CDR1 MGHRA and CDR2 YSYEKL come from the germline V gene. The CDR3 DNA, read in part, is TGCGCCAGCAGCCATGGGACTAGTTTCTACGAG. This encodes CASSHGTSFYE. The whole CDR3 protein reads CASSHGTSFYEQYF.

Concerning this clone itself: The sequence runs out 3 residues before the end of the CDR3; the remainder is reconstructed from the germline J gene. V usage is TRBV20-1 and J usage is TRBJ2-7, with D maybe TRBD1 (6 bases). Trimming pared 4 bases from V and 4 bases from J, leaving 14 bases between. This CDR3 contains 13 residues. Germline assignment: CDR1 DFQATT and CDR2 SNEGSKA (reference sequence). The part of the CDR3 DNA that was read is TGCAGTGCTATACAGGGTGAACCATACGAG. Translation: CSAIQGEPYE. The whole CDR3 sequence is CSAIQGEPYEQYF.

Notes on this clone: The missing CDR3 end, 3 residues past where the read stops, is filled in from the germline J gene. J is TRBJ2-4 and V is TRBV20-1; a possible D gene is TRBD2 (6 bases). Looked up from germline, CDR1 is DFQATT and CDR2 is SNEGSKA (reference sequence). Trimming took 0 bases from V and 9 from J, leaving 15 bases between them. CDR3 length: 14 residues. CDR3 DNA, as far as it was read: TGCAGTGCTAGAGATCCAGCCGGGGGTGTCATT. It encodes CSARDPAGGVI. The entire CDR3 protein is CSARDPAGGVIQYF.

Note on this clone: The junction differs from germline at one of its ends, possibly a read error. The read ends 3 residues shy of where the CDR3 ends; the end is completed using the germline J gene. Other DNA sequences within the sample encode an identical CDR3. The chain has TRBV20-1 and TRBJ1-3, with 7 bases aligning to TRBD1. The length of the CDR3 is 14 residues. Germline assignment: CDR1 DFQATT and CDR2 SNEGSKA (reference sequence). CDR3 residues: CSARERTGGNTIYF. CDR3 DNA (partial): TGCAGTGCTAGAGAGAGGACAGGAGGAAACACA.

As for this clone: The CDR3 end lies 3 residues beyond the end of the read and is filled in from the germline J gene. The V call is TRBV2, the J call TRBJ2-3; perhaps TRBD1 as D (5 bases). Germline V CDR1 and CDR2: SNHLY, FYNNEI. This CDR3 contains 13 residues. V lost 8 bases, J lost 3 bases, and 12 bases lay in between. CDR3 region: CASAGMRTDTQYF. Incomplete CDR3 DNA: TGTGCCAGCGCAGGGATGAGGACAGATACG.

Worth noting for this clone: With the read ending 3 residues before the CDR3 end, the germline J gene is used to fill in that end. The V call is TRBV18, the J call TRBJ2-5; 8 bases are a match to TRBD2. V dropped 6 bases and J dropped 5; count of bases not matched to a gene: 8. CDR3 length: 14 amino acids. In germline, CDR1 is KGHSH, CDR2 LQKENI. The sequenced CDR3 bases are TGTGCCAGCTCCCTAAGCGGGGGAGGCGAGACC. This encodes CASSLSGGGET. The CDR3 in its entirety is CASSLSGGGETQYF.

A remark on this clone: With the read ending 3 residues before the CDR3 end, the germline J gene is used to fill in that end. The gene calls are TRBV4-1 and TRBJ1-2, with 12 bases that match TRBD1. The CDR3 loop spans 16 amino acids. Germline assignment: CDR1 MGHRA and CDR2 YSYEKL. Unmatched junction bases numbered 3, after V lost 2 bases and J lost 2 bases. The sequenced part of the CDR3 DNA is TGCGCCAGCAGCCAAACCGGGACAGGGGGCAACTATGGC. It encodes CASSQTGTGGNYG. The full CDR3 is CASSQTGTGGNYGYTF.

Partial CDR3 DNA: TGTGCCAGCAGTGAATGGGCAGGGGATGGC. Amino acids: CASSEWAGDG. The complete CDR3 reads CASSEWAGDGYTF. The chain combines TRBV6-1 with TRBJ1-2; D perhaps matches TRBD1 (6 bases). The read comes to an end 3 residues before the CDR3 does, leaving the germline J gene to fill in the end. The CDR3 is 13 residues long. V lost 2 bases, J lost 6 bases, and 10 bases lay in between. CDR1 and CDR2 from the germline V gene are MNHNS and SASEGT.

A remark on this clone: The read is 3 residues too short to cover the CDR3 end, so that end is filled in from the germline J gene. The gene calls are TRBV20-1 and TRBJ1-1; possible D gene TRBD1, 5 bases. Germline V gene lookup returns CDR1 DFQATT and CDR2 SNEGSKA (reference sequence). V was pared by 3 bases and J by 0 bases, with 11 bases between. There are 14 residues in the CDR3. The CDR3 DNA, read in part, is TGCAGTGCTAGGGAGGGGTACATGAACACTGAA. It encodes CSAREGYMNTE. The CDR3 in its entirety is CSAREGYMNTEAFF.

For this clone: The CDR3 extends 3 residues past the end of the read, so its final part is completed from the germline J gene. This chain uses TRBV5-1 with TRBJ2-2, with D maybe TRBD1 (6 bases). Germline loops: CDR1 SGHRS, CDR2 YFSETQ. The germline V and J ends were trimmed by 5 bases and 1 base, with 9 bases remaining between them. The CDR3 has 14 residues. CDR3 in amino acids: CASRTQGNTGELFF. The sequenced part of the CDR3 DNA is TGCGCCAGCAGAACACAGGGGAACACCGGGGAG.

Notes on this clone: Read coverage stops 3 residues before the CDR3 terminus; the germline J gene supplies the remainder. The chain joins TRBV23-1 to TRBJ2-2; a possible D gene is TRBD2 (5 bases). TRBV23-1 is reported as an ORF; its role is uncertain. The CDR3 has 16 amino acids. The CDR3 protein is CASSHSKRRANGKLFF. The part of the CDR3 DNA that was read is TGCGCCAGCAGTCATTCGAAGAGGCGGGCTAATGGAAAG.

For this clone: The read halts 3 residues ahead of the CDR3 end, with the missing end drawn from the germline J gene. The J gene is TRBJ2-3, the V gene TRBV29-1, with TRBD2 as a possible D gene (6 bases). V lost 3 bases and J 6 bases, leaving 19 bases between the germline ends. Germline CDR1 reads SQVTM; CDR2 reads ANQGSEA. The CDR3 is made up of 15 amino acids. The CDR3 here is CSVELMRDRGDTQYF. The sequenced part of the CDR3 DNA is TGCAGCGTTGAGTTGATGAGAGACCGGGGGGATACG.

For this clone: Read sequence stops 3 residues before the CDR3 end, and the germline J gene provides the missing end. The chain couples TRBV2 to TRBJ2-3; D tentatively fits TRBD1 or TRBD2 (5 bases each). Germline V gives CDR1 SNHLY, CDR2 FYNNEI. The CDR3 consists of 14 residues. The DNA read from the CDR3 is TGTGCCAGCAAGCAGCGAGGGGTTGAAGAGACG. It encodes CASKQRGVEET. In full, the CDR3 is CASKQRGVEETQYF. The full variable domain, with the rest looked up from reference TRBV2 and TRBJ2-3, is EPEVTQTPSHQVTQMGQEVILRCVPISNHLYFYWYRQILGQKVEFLVSFYNNEISEKSEIFDDQFSVERPDGSNFTLKIRSTKLEDSAMYFCASKQRGVEETQYFGPGTRLTVL.

The CDR3 sequence: CASSPDLTGGGQPQHF. The CDR3 bases that were read are TGTGCCAGCTCACCCGATCTTACAGGGGGCGGTCAGCCC. This rearrangement joins TRBV18 to TRBJ1-5; 9 bases line up with TRBD1. The sequenced fragment ends 3 residues before the CDR3 boundary, so the rest is inferred from the germline J gene. The V gene end was trimmed by 3 bases and the J gene end by 6 bases; junction bases not matched to a gene: 9. Germline V gene data show CDR1 as KGHSH and CDR2 as LQKENI. This CDR3 is 16 amino acids long.

In the case of this clone: The read comes to an end 3 residues before the CDR3 does, leaving the germline J gene to fill in the end. The J gene is TRBJ2-7, the V gene TRBV28, with D uncertain. This CDR3 has 11 residues. Per the germline V gene, CDR1 is MDHEN and CDR2 is SYDVKM. Trimming shortened V by 7 bases and J by 3 bases, and 7 bases separated the two germline ends. CDR3 protein: CASNRYYEQYF. The sequenced CDR3 bases are TGTGCCAGCAACCGGTACTACGAG.

Partial CDR3 DNA: TGTGCCAGCCGTGGGGTGGACAGGGGGTCTGGC. Translating it yields CASRGVDRGSG. The entire CDR3 protein is CASRGVDRGSGYTF. The chain is built from TRBV19 and TRBJ1-2, with 10 bases aligning to TRBD1. Read sequence stops 3 residues before the CDR3 end, and the germline J gene provides the missing end. Germline CDR1 reads LNHDA; CDR2 reads SQIVND (reference sequence). The CDR3 has 14 residues. V gave up 9 bases and J gave up 7 bases; unmatched junction bases: 11.

Comment on this clone: The CDR3 extends 3 residues past the end of the read, so its final part is completed from the germline J gene. This sequence joins TRBV7-9 and TRBJ1-2; D perhaps matches TRBD1 (6 bases). CDR1 is SEHNR and CDR2 is FQNEAQ in the germline V gene (reference sequence). The CDR3 has 13 residues. This CDR3 is CASSLIRGDIYTF. CDR3 DNA, as far as it was read: TGTGCCAGCAGCTTAATACGAGGGGACATC.

Note on this clone: The read halts 3 residues ahead of the CDR3 end, with the missing end drawn from the germline J gene. This chain uses TRBV18 with TRBJ2-7; 10 nucleotides match TRBD1. Germline V gene data show CDR1 as KGHSH and CDR2 as LQKENI. V was pared by 2 bases and J by 6 bases, with 10 bases of the junction left unmatched. The CDR3 has 16 amino acids. The covered CDR3 bases are TGTGCCAGCTCACCAAAAGGACAGGGGGGGACGGGCGAG. Translating gives CASSPKGQGGTGE. The entire CDR3 protein is CASSPKGQGGTGEQYF.

A word on this clone: The read halts 3 residues ahead of the CDR3 end, with the missing end drawn from the germline J gene. J is TRBJ2-7 and V is TRBV30, with 10 bases that match TRBD2. With V trimmed by 7 bases and J by 5 bases, 8 bases remained unmatched. This CDR3 comprises 13 residues. From germline, CDR1 is GTSNPN and CDR2 SVGIG (reference sequence). CDR3 bases read: TGTGCCTACCTAACTAGCGGGATTGACGAG. Its translation: CAYLTSGIDE. The full CDR3 sequence reads CAYLTSGIDEQYF.

Worth noting for this clone: The read is 3 residues too short to cover the CDR3 end, so that end is filled in from the germline J gene. The chain is built from TRBV3-1 (or the pseudogene TRBV3-2) and TRBJ2-7; the D is unclear. V gave up 5 bases and J gave up 6 bases, with 11 bases separating them. In germline, CDR1 is LGHDT, CDR2 YNNKEL (reference sequence). This CDR3 is 12 amino acids long. The CDR3 bases that were read are TGTGCCAGCAGCTTACCGGCAGGCGAG. As protein: CASSLPAGE. The CDR3 as a whole reads CASSLPAGEQYF.

On this clone: The CDR3 end is not reached by the read, which stops 3 residues before it; the germline J gene fills it in. The gene calls are TRBV30 and TRBJ2-4; 8 bases align to TRBD1. The V gene's germline CDR1 is GTSNPN and CDR2 SVGIG (reference sequence). CDR3 length equals 15 residues. The CDR3 DNA, read in part, is TGTGCCTGGAGTGGGAGGACAGGGAATGACTGGGGT. Its protein product is CAWSGRTGNDWG. The full CDR3 reads CAWSGRTGNDWGQYF.

A word on this clone: Mismatch with germline at one junction end may stem from a read error. The CDR3 end falls 3 residues outside the read, so it is completed with the germline J gene. Other DNA variants within this sample encode the same CDR3. The chain is built from TRBV7-2 and TRBJ1-3; D is perhaps TRBD1 (5 bases). CDR3 length equals 14 residues. Germline V CDR1 and CDR2: SGHTA, FQGNSA. The part of the CDR3 DNA that was read is TGTGCCAGCAGCTTAGGGGGCAGTGGAAACACT. Its protein product is CASSLGGSGNT. The whole CDR3 is CASSLGGSGNTIYF. Full variable domain (missing parts from reference TRBV7-2 and TRBJ1-3): GAGVSQSPSNKVTEKGKDVELRCDPISGHTALYWYRQSLGQGLEFLIYFQGNSAPDKSGLPSDRFSAERTGGSVSTLTIQRTQQEDSAVYLCASSLGGSGNTIYFGEGSWLTVV.

On this clone itself: The sequence runs out 3 residues before the end of the CDR3; the remainder is reconstructed from the germline J gene. J is TRBJ2-7 and V is TRBV5-1, with D perhaps matching TRBD2 (5 bases). CDR3 size: 14 residues. Germline CDR1 is SGHRS and CDR2 is YFSETQ. V dropped 2 bases and J dropped 0 bases, with 9 bases sitting between them. CDR3: CASSLSGYSYEQYF. CDR3 bases read: TGCGCCAGCAGCTTAAGCGGATACTCCTACGAG.

In regard to this clone: The CDR3 is cut off 3 residues early in the read; its end comes from the germline J gene. The V and J genes are TRBV5-1 and TRBJ1-6, with TRBD1 matching over 7 bases. V shed 4 bases and J 6 bases; nucleotides not matched to a gene: 10. Germline V gives CDR1 SGHRS, CDR2 YFSETQ. The CDR3 is 16 residues long. The DNA read from the CDR3 is TGCGCCAGCAGCCGGGACAGAGGGCAATTTAATTCACCC. Its translation: CASSRDRGQFNSP. The whole CDR3 sequence is CASSRDRGQFNSPLHF.

Worth noting for this clone: The read stops 3 residues short of the end of the CDR3; the missing end is completed from the germline J gene. J is TRBJ1-5 and V is TRBV7-6; D unresolved. This CDR3 is 13 amino acids long. Between the trimmed V and J ends, which lost 1 base and 9 bases, there was a span of 10 bases. Germline V gives CDR1 SGHVS, CDR2 FNYEAQ. The CDR3 here is CASSLDAGGPQHF. The DNA read from the CDR3 is TGTGCCAGCAGCTTAGACGCGGGAGGGCCC.

Comment on this clone: The read is 3 residues too short to cover the CDR3 end, so that end is filled in from the germline J gene. The chain combines TRBV27 with TRBJ2-3; D not certain. Germline-derived CDR1 and CDR2 are MNHEY and SMNVEV (reference sequence). The CDR3 consists of 13 residues. V lost 3 bases, J lost 4 bases, and 8 bases lay in between. The CDR3: CASSLSEADTQYF. The CDR3 bases that were read are TGTGCCAGCAGTTTGAGCGAGGCAGATACG.

In regard to this clone: The CDR3 end falls 3 residues outside the read, so it is completed with the germline J gene. The V call is TRBV19, the J call TRBJ1-2; D perhaps matches TRBD1 (5 bases). V gave up 3 bases and J gave up 0 bases, with 8 bases separating them. CDR3 length: 14 residues. Germline CDR1 reads LNHDA; CDR2 reads SQIVND (reference sequence). CDR3 DNA, as far as it was read: TGTGCCAGTAGTATTTCGACAGCTAACTATGGC. Protein sequence: CASSISTANYG. The CDR3 in its entirety is CASSISTANYGYTF.

Details on this clone: The CDR3 end lies 3 residues beyond the end of the read and is filled in from the germline J gene. The J gene is TRBJ2-5, the V gene TRBV10-3; D is ambiguous. The CDR3 runs 13 residues. Between the trimmed V and J ends, which lost 8 bases and 2 bases, there was a span of 12 bases. The germline V gene encodes CDR1 ENHRY and CDR2 SYGVKD. The CDR3 bases that were read are TGTGCCATCGGCCAGGTTGGACAAGAGACC. Its protein product is CAIGQVGQET. In full, the CDR3 is CAIGQVGQETQYF.